Below, one TCR beta chain is given with its context. A quantity of about 0.5 to 1 ug RNA underwent reverse transcription using random hexamers. An immunoSEQ multiplex PCR amplified TCR beta CDR3 over 54 Vbeta and 13 Jbeta. TCRdb fed the immunoSEQ multiplex PCR reads into MiXCR, producing one record per CDR3 protein. Counted here are 150,000 to 160,000 distinct CDR3 sequences, approximately 94% occurring once; the ten biggest clones make up roughly 0.21%. This entry belongs to a study of CD8 T cells in Susac syndrome. Sequencing of TCR beta covered CD8+ and CD4+ T cells obtained from blood. It was negative isolation that provided the CD8+ and CD4+ T cells, whereas TEMRA cells were enriched by FACS. The CDR3 has 12 amino acids. V lost 3 bases and J lost 4, with 6 bases in between. Germline CDR1 SEHNR, CDR2 FQNEAQ (reference sequence).

The clonotype was recovered from a human donor with multiple sclerosis. Sequences were obtained from CD8+ T cells from PBMCs. J is TRBJ1-1 and V is TRBV7-9; D is uncertain. DNA for the CDR3: TGTGCCAGCAGCTTCCAGGTCACTGAAGCTTTCTTT. Protein sequence: CASSFQVTEAFF. The variable domain in full, completed from reference TRBV7-9 and TRBJ1-1, reads DTGVSQNPRHKITKRGQNVTFRCDPISEHNRLYWYRQTLGQGPEFLTYFQNEAQLEKSRLLSDRFSAERPKGSFSTLEIQRTEQGDSAMYLCASSFQVTEAFFGQGTRLTVV.